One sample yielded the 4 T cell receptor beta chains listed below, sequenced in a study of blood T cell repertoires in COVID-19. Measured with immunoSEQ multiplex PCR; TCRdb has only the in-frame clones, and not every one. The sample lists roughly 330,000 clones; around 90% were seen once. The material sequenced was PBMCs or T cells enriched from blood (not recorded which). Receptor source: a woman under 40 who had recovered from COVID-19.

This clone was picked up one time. The DNA for the CDR3 is TGTGCCAGCAGTTTAGGAGCGGGGGCGACCTACGAGCAGTACTTC. It yields the protein CASSLGAGATYEQYF. J is TRBJ2-7 and V is TRBV27; 8 bases agree with TRBD2. The V gene end was trimmed by 2 bases and the J gene end by 2 bases; junction bases not matched to a gene: 5. Germline V lookup: CDR1 MNHEY, CDR2 SMNVEV (reference sequence). The CDR3 covers 15 residues.

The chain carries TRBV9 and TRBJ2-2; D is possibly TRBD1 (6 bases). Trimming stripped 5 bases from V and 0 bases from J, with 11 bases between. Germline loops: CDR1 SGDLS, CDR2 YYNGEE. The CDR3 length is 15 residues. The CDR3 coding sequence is TGTGCCAGCAGTGTTACAGGGACGAACACCGGGGAGCTGTTTTTT. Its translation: CASSVTGTNTGELFF.

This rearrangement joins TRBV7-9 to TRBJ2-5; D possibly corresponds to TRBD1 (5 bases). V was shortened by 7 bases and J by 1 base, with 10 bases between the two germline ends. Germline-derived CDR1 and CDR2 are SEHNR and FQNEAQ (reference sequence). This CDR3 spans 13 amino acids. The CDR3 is CASTPDIQETQYF. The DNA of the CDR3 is TGTGCCAGCACCCCGGACATCCAAGAGACCCAGTACTTC.

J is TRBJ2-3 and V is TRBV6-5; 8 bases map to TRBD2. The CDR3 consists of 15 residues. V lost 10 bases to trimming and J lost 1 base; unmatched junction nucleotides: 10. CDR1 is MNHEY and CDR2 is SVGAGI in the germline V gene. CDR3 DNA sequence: TGTGCCACAGCCGGGAGGGTAGCCCGCACAGATACGCAGTATTTT. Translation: CATAGRVARTDTQYF.